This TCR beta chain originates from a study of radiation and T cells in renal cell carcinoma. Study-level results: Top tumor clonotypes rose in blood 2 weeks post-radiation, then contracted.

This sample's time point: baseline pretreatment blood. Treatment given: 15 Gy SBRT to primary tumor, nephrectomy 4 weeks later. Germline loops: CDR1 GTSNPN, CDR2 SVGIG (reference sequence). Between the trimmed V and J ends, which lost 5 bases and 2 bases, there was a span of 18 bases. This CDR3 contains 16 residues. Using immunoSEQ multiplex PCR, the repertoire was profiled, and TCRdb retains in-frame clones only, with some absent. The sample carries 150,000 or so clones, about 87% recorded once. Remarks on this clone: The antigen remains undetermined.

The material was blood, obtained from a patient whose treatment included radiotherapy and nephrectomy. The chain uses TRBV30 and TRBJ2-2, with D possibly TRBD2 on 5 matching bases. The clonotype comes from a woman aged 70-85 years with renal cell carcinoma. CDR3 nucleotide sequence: TGTGCCTGGTCCCGTAAAGGCGGGCCTAACACCGGGGAGCTGTTTTTT. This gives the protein CAWSRKGGPNTGELFF.